This is a list of T cell receptor beta chains from one sample in a study of blood T cell repertoires in COVID-19. Here immunoSEQ multiplex PCR was the method, and the copy in TCRdb shows in-frame clones only, minus some. Of about 260,000 clones listed, about 87% are singletons. The sequenced sample was peripheral blood. The receptors were gathered from a woman aged 35 to 49 who had recovered from COVID-19. Both conserved end residues are part of each CDR3. A D gene is named only where the DNA matches it firmly. The size of a clone is reported for some rows only, either as once, few or many, or as a class for expanded clones.

D: TRBD2
size: .
J: TRBJ2-1
V: TRBV27
CDR3: CASSLLASGGYNEQFF
DNA: TGTGCCAGCAGTTTACTGGCTAGCGGGGGATACAATGAGCAGTTCTTC

D: .
size: .
J: TRBJ1-2
V: TRBV11-2
CDR3: CASSSTGFLGIYGYTF
DNA: TGTGCCAGCAGCTCCACGGGGTTTTTAGGGATCTATGGCTACACCTTC

D: .
size: .
J: TRBJ2-7
V: TRBV7-2
CDR3: CASSWRRTVTYEQYF
DNA: TGTGCCAGCAGCTGGCGGAGGACAGTTACCTACGAGCAGTACTTC

D: TRBD1
size: few
J: TRBJ1-6
V: TRBV9
CDR3: CASSETGNSPLHF
DNA: TGTGCCAGCAGCGAGACAGGGAATTCACCCCTCCACTTT

D: .
size: .
J: TRBJ1-1
V: TRBV5-1
CDR3: CASSLGGHTEAFF
DNA: TGCGCCAGCAGCTTGGGGGGGCACACTGAAGCTTTCTTT

D: .
size: .
J: TRBJ1-5
V: TRBV5-1
CDR3: CASSYLPGQPQHF
DNA: TGCGCCAGCAGCTACCTTCCGGGGCAGCCCCAGCATTTT

D: .
size: once
J: TRBJ2-7
V: TRBV12-5
CDR3: CASGFGVPYEQYF
DNA: TGTGCTAGTGGCTTCGGGGTTCCCTACGAGCAGTACTTC

D: TRBD2
size: once
J: TRBJ2-1
V: TRBV9
CDR3: CASSGPGGWGYNEQFF
DNA: TGTGCCAGCAGCGGCCCCGGGGGGTGGGGCTACAATGAGCAGTTCTTC

D: TRBD1
size: .
J: TRBJ2-1
V: TRBV9
CDR3: CASSVEVGQGVYEQFF
DNA: TGTGCCAGCAGCGTAGAAGTAGGACAGGGGGTCTATGAGCAGTTCTTC

D: .
size: .
J: TRBJ1-5
V: TRBV19
CDR3: CASSIDQGWPNQPQHF
DNA: TGTGCCAGTAGTATAGACCAGGGATGGCCCAATCAGCCCCAGCATTTT

D: .
size: .
J: TRBJ1-1
V: TRBV7-2
CDR3: CASSTRGGTEAFF
DNA: TGTGCCAGCAGCACCCGAGGGGGCACTGAAGCTTTCTTT

D: TRBD1
size: few
J: TRBJ1-6
V: TRBV11-2
CDR3: CAGLTGDNSPLHF
DNA: TGTGCCGGACTGACAGGGGACAATTCACCCCTCCACTTT

D: TRBD2
size: .
J: TRBJ2-3
V: TRBV19
CDR3: CASSLRGADTQYF
DNA: TGTGCCAGTAGTCTTCGGGGGGCAGATACGCAGTATTTT

D: TRBD2
size: .
J: TRBJ2-7
V: TRBV5-6
CDR3: CASSATRAGSGEQYF
DNA: TGTGCCAGCAGCGCGACTAGAGCGGGGTCAGGGGAGCAGTACTTC

D: .
size: .
J: TRBJ1-4
V: TRBV19
CDR3: CASSPTMNEKLFF
DNA: TGTGCCAGTAGTCCAACAATGAACGAAAAACTGTTTTTT

D: .
size: once
J: TRBJ1-3
V: TRBV3-1/TRBV3-2
CDR3: CASSHPTGSFSGNTIYF
DNA: TGTGCCAGCAGCCATCCGACAGGCAGCTTCTCTGGAAACACCATATATTTT